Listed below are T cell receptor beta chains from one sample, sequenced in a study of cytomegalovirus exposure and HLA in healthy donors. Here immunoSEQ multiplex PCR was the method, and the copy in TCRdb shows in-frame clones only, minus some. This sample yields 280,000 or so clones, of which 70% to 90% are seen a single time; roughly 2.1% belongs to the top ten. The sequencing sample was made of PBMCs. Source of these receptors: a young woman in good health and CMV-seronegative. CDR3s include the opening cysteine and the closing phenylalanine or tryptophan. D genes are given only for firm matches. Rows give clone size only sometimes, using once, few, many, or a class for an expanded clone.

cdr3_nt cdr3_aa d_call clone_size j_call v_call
TGTGCCAGCAGAGCTGACAGTGGGACTAACTATGGCTACACCTTC CASRADSGTNYGYTF . . TRBJ1-2 TRBV21-1
TGTGCCAGCAGTGACGGGACAGGGGATGGCTACACCTTC CASSDGTGDGYTF TRBD1 . TRBJ1-2 TRBV2
TGTGCCAGCAGCGTAGCTGGGGGCTGGAGCACTGAAGCTTTCTTT CASSVAGGWSTEAFF . . TRBJ1-1 TRBV9
TGTGCCAGCAGCCCACTTCCCTCTTGGGCCTCTAGCAATCAGCCCCAGCATTTT CASSPLPSWASSNQPQHF . . TRBJ1-5 TRBV2
TGTGCCAGCAGCTTAGAGGGGGCTTTCTTT CASSLEGAFF . once TRBJ1-1 TRBV7-9
TGTGCCAGCAGCACAGGGATGAACACTGAAGCTTTCTTT CASSTGMNTEAFF . . TRBJ1-1 TRBV6-4
TGTGCCAGCAGCTTTGACGGACAGAGCACAGATACGCAGTATTTT CASSFDGQSTDTQYF . . TRBJ2-3 TRBV7-3
TGTGCCAGCAGTTACTCCCCGTTACGAGGCTACGAGCAGTACTTC CASSYSPLRGYEQYF . . TRBJ2-7 TRBV6-5
TGTGCCAGTCTTGACAGTACCGCATACATTCAGTACTTC CASLDSTAYIQYF . few TRBJ2-4 TRBV2
TGTGCCAGCAGTGCGACTCTCCGGGACAATGAGCAGTTCTTC CASSATLRDNEQFF . . TRBJ2-1 TRBV2
TGTGCCAGCAGCCCCGGGACAGGGAGCAACGAGCAGTACTTC CASSPGTGSNEQYF TRBD1 . TRBJ2-7 TRBV6-5
TGTGCCAGCGGGACAGGGGTCTCCTACGAGCAGTACTTC CASGTGVSYEQYF TRBD1 . TRBJ2-7 TRBV6-5
TGCGCCAGCAGCACAACAGGGGGCATTGACTACGAGCAGTACTTC CASSTTGGIDYEQYF TRBD1 . TRBJ2-7 TRBV5-1
TGTGCCAGCAGTCAGGCGGGAGGAAATCAGCCCCAGCATTTT CASSQAGGNQPQHF . few TRBJ1-5 TRBV5-5
TGTGCCAGCAGCCCCTTGGGACAGGCCACCTACGAGCAGTACTTC CASSPLGQATYEQYF TRBD1 once TRBJ2-7 TRBV9
TGCGCCAGCAGCTTGGGACTGGCAGCCGGGGAGCTGTTTTTT CASSLGLAAGELFF . . TRBJ2-2 TRBV5-1
TGTGCCAGCACCGACAGGGGGCCCACCGGGGAGCTGTTTTTT CASTDRGPTGELFF TRBD1 few TRBJ2-2 TRBV11-2
TGTGCCAGCTCCACCCGGTCAGGGCAGAACACTGAAGCTTTCTTT CASSTRSGQNTEAFF . once TRBJ1-1 TRBV18
TGTGCCAGCTTCGGCGGGGACACTAATGAAAAACTGTTTTTT CASFGGDTNEKLFF . . TRBJ1-4 TRBV18
TGTGCCAGCATGAGGGGGTCCGGGGAGCTGTTTTTT CASMRGSGELFF . . TRBJ2-2 TRBV2
TGTGCCAGCAGTCGGGGGAGGTTGGATACAGATACGCAGTATTTT CASSRGRLDTDTQYF . . TRBJ2-3 TRBV5-4
TGTGCCAGCAGCCAAGCCATTCAGGGCACTGAAGCTTTCTTT CASSQAIQGTEAFF . . TRBJ1-1 TRBV14